This paragraph reports one T cell receptor beta chain. Antigen: not known. V lost 8 bases and J lost 2, with 18 bases in between. The CDR3 consists of 15 residues. Looked up from germline, CDR1 is SGHAT and CDR2 is FQNNGV. The data stem from a study of Graves' ophthalmopathy and Graves' hyperthyroidism. Study outcomes and limitations: Clonotypes were expanded in thyroid at above 0.001 frequency, and most also appeared in blood.

Scientists amplified the TCR beta CDR3 regions from RNA transcripts. An opening RT-PCR round employed HTBI primers and preceded a second-round multiplex PCR. Using its own MiXCR run on the multiplex PCR reads, TCRdb lists one record per CDR3 protein. The repertoire holds roughly 1.1 million distinct CDR3 sequences, with about 35% as singletons. Sequenced input: peripheral blood or thyroid tissue (not recorded which). The chain employs TRBV11-2 and TRBJ1-1, with D unclear. This receptor was taken from an adult man with Graves' hyperthyroidism. CDR3 DNA sequence: TGTGCCAGCTCAAAGTCGGTCAGAGTAAACACTGAAGCTTTCTTT. Translating it yields CASSKSVRVNTEAFF.